This TCR beta chain originates from a study of blood T cell repertoires in COVID-19. Sequenced by immunoSEQ multiplex PCR; TCRdb stores in-frame clones only, minus some. The sample has about 280,000 clones; roughly 86% are singletons. Trimming stripped 0 bases from V and 8 bases from J, with 16 bases between. CDR3 size: 15 residues. CDR1 and CDR2 from the germline V gene are SGHRS and YFSETQ. The receptor comes from a man aged 18 to 35 with active or convalescent COVID-19. Sequencing was carried out using peripheral blood. The chain combines TRBV5-1 with TRBJ2-3, with D maybe TRBD2 (5 bases). CDR3 residues: CASSLAVWTSSTQYF. The CDR3 DNA reads as TGCGCCAGCAGCTTGGCCGTGTGGACTTCGTCTACGCAGTATTTT.